A single sample is the source of the 20 T cell receptor beta chains below, sequenced in a study of PD-L1 blockade in urothelial cancer. The sample's time point: pretreatment peripheral blood. Sequencing was performed with immunoSEQ multiplex PCR; in TCRdb, only in-frame clones are kept and a portion is missing. The sample comprises roughly 95,000 clones, over 75% of which are singletons, and approximately 2% rests with the top ten. This specimen was PBMCs, taken around atezolizumab (anti-PD-L1) treatment. These receptors all stem from a man aged 55-75 years with urothelial cancer.

The V and J genes are TRBV2 and TRBJ2-7; D unclear. V lost 8 bases and J 2 bases, leaving 4 bases between the germline ends. Germline values: CDR1 SNHLY, CDR2 FYNNEI. The CDR3 totals 10 residues. This CDR3 is CASSAYEQYF. CDR3 sequence (DNA): TGTGCCAGCTCGGCCTACGAGCAGTACTTC.

V and J are TRBV28 and TRBJ2-7, with 8 bases aligning to TRBD1. The CDR3 covers 15 residues. V dropped 2 bases and J dropped 5; count of bases not matched to a gene: 8. Per germline, CDR1 MDHEN and CDR2 SYDVKM. The CDR3 here is CASSLETGARDEQYF. CDR3 sequence (DNA): TGTGCCAGCAGTTTAGAGACAGGGGCAAGGGACGAGCAGTACTTC.

This clone was detected once. DNA of the CDR3: TGTGCCAGCAGTGAAGCGGCGGGGGCCCCCTACGAGCAGTACTTC. Protein product: CASSEAAGAPYEQYF. This chain uses TRBV6-1 with TRBJ2-7; D is possibly TRBD2 (7 bases). V lost 0 bases and J lost 2, with 11 bases in between. CDR3 length: 15 residues. Germline V gene data show CDR1 as MNHNS and CDR2 as SASEGT.

V usage is TRBV9 and J usage is TRBJ1-2, with D uncertain. V lost 4 bases to trimming and J lost 6 bases, with 16 bases between them. The CDR3 has 14 residues. Germline V gene lookup returns CDR1 SGDLS and CDR2 YYNGEE. DNA of the CDR3: TGTGCCAGCAGCCTCAGAACCCTGAGGGATGGCTACACCTTC. It encodes CASSLRTLRDGYTF.

This clone was seen just once. This sequence joins TRBV18 and TRBJ1-5, with TRBD1 as a possible D gene (6 bases). Germline assignment: CDR1 KGHSH and CDR2 LQKENI. V dropped 3 bases and J dropped 1 base, with 13 bases sitting between them. The CDR3 totals 16 residues. CDR3 region: CASSPSGQGSNQPQHF. In DNA, the CDR3 is TGTGCCAGCTCACCGTCCGGGCAGGGGAGCAATCAGCCCCAGCATTTT.

To note about this clone: A read error may account for a junction end that differs from germline. The chain carries TRBV10-3 and TRBJ1-2; TRBD1 is a possible D gene (6 bases). The CDR3 consists of 13 residues. Germline V gene lookup returns CDR1 ENHRY and CDR2 SYGVKD. CDR3 nucleotides: TGTGCCATCAGCGAGTCGGGGGCATCTGGCTACACCTTC. This translates into CAISESGASGYTF.

The chain has TRBV5-4 and TRBJ2-7; 8 bases fit TRBD1. With 1 base clipped from V and 4 bases from J, the junction kept 4 bases outside the gene matches. The CDR3 contains 14 residues. Germline CDR1 reads SGHNT; CDR2 reads YYREEE (reference sequence). The CDR3 coding sequence is TGTGCCAGCAGCTTGCGGCAGGGGGCGTACGAGCAGTACTTC. Amino acid sequence: CASSLRQGAYEQYF.

The chain is built from TRBV6-6 and TRBJ2-2, with 9 positions matching TRBD1. Unmatched junction bases numbered 6, after V lost 6 bases and J lost 7 bases. The CDR3 spans 14 residues. From germline, CDR1 is MNHNY and CDR2 SVGAGI (reference sequence). CDR3 sequence: CASSRDRDIGELFF. The CDR3, as DNA: TGTGCCAGCAGCCGGGACAGGGATATCGGGGAGCTGTTTTTT.

The V call is TRBV9, the J call TRBJ2-2, with D possibly TRBD1 on 5 matching bases. In germline, CDR1 is SGDLS, CDR2 YYNGEE. The CDR3 contains 15 residues. With 0 bases removed from V and 3 bases from J, the gap between germline ends came to 9 bases. The CDR3: CASSVGQGHTGELFF. The CDR3 DNA reads as TGTGCCAGCAGCGTAGGTCAGGGTCACACCGGGGAGCTGTTTTTT.

This rearrangement joins TRBV30 to TRBJ2-1; 7 nucleotides align to TRBD2. The V gene end was trimmed by 6 bases and the J gene end by 0 bases; junction bases not matched to a gene: 8. CDR1 is GTSNPN, CDR2 SVGIG, per germline (reference sequence). The CDR3 runs to 15 residues. The CDR3 bases are TGTGCCTGCTCAAAGGGAGGGAGCTCCTACAATGAGCAGTTCTTC. Amino acid sequence: CACSKGGSSYNEQFF.

The chain joins TRBV5-1 to TRBJ1-2; D is ambiguous. The germline V gene encodes CDR1 SGHRS and CDR2 YFSETQ. The CDR3 sequence is 15 residues long. Trimming cost V 5 bases and J 7 bases, with 21 bases left between them. This CDR3 reads CASSREPPEPFGYTF. CDR3 DNA sequence: TGCGCCAGCAGTCGTGAGCCGCCGGAGCCGTTTGGCTACACCTTC.

The chain recombines TRBV11-3 with TRBJ2-7, with a tentative D call TRBD1 (5 bases). V was cut by 2 bases and J by 3 bases, with 17 bases left in between. Germline assignment: CDR1 SGHNT and CDR2 YENEEA. CDR3 length equals 16 residues. The CDR3 nucleotides are TGTGCCAGCAGCTTATCATTCCCAGGGCCAATCTACGAGCAGTACTTC. It translates to CASSLSFPGPIYEQYF. Variable domain in full (rest from reference TRBV11-3 and TRBJ2-7): EAGVVQSPRYKIIEKKQPVAFWCNPISGHNTLYWYLQNLGQGPELLIRYENEEAVDDSQLPKDRFSAERLKGVDSTLKIQPAELGDSAVYLCASSLSFPGPIYEQYFGPGTRLTVT.

This clone was found once. The gene calls are TRBV28 and TRBJ1-3; D remains ambiguous. Germline CDR1 is MDHEN and CDR2 is SYDVKM. The CDR3 consists of 12 residues. The CDR3 sequence: CASAGSGNTIYF. CDR3 DNA: TGTGCTAGCGCCGGTTCTGGAAACACCATATATTTT.

The chain recombines TRBV19 with TRBJ2-2; maybe TRBD1 (5 bases). Per germline, CDR1 LNHDA and CDR2 SQIVND (reference sequence). The CDR3 sequence is 15 residues long. V gave up 7 bases and J gave up 0 bases, with 12 bases separating them. The CDR3: CASNRPSSNTGELFF. CDR3 coding DNA: TGTGCCAGTAACAGGCCTTCTTCGAACACCGGGGAGCTGTTTTTT.

This chain links TRBV7-8 with TRBJ1-5, with 10 bases fitting TRBD1. The V and J ends lost 3 bases and 6 bases, in that order; junction bases with no gene match: 5. The CDR3 is 15 amino acids. Germline lookup yields CDR1 SGHVS and CDR2 FQNEAQ. The DNA of the CDR3 is TGTGCCAGCAGCTTTGGGGACAGGGGTTTTCAGCCCCAGCATTTT. Its protein is CASSFGDRGFQPQHF.

The J gene is TRBJ2-5, the V gene TRBV5-1, with D possibly TRBD1 on 6 matching bases. The CDR3 extends over 14 amino acids. V lost 3 bases and J 8 bases, leaving 17 bases between the germline ends. In germline, CDR1 is SGHRS, CDR2 YFSETQ. In DNA, the CDR3 is TGCGCCAGCAGCTCATCCGGGACAAAGGGAACCCAGTACTTC. Translated, it gives CASSSSGTKGTQYF.

The chain employs TRBV30 and TRBJ1-2, with D unresolved. Per the germline V gene, CDR1 is GTSNPN and CDR2 is SVGIG (reference sequence). Trimming shortened V by 3 bases and J by 4 bases, and 18 bases separated the two germline ends. CDR3 length: 15 residues. In DNA, the CDR3 is TGTGCCTGGAGGGGTGCCGGGGATTGGGGCTATGGCTACACCTTC. Protein product: CAWRGAGDWGYGYTF.

The chain carries TRBV5-6 and TRBJ2-7, with D possibly matching TRBD2 (5 bases). The CDR3 spans 16 residues. With 0 bases removed from V and 6 bases from J, the gap between germline ends came to 19 bases. Looked up from germline, CDR1 is SGHDT and CDR2 is YYEEEE. The CDR3 loop is CASSLVLGSAWSEQYF. The CDR3 DNA is TGTGCCAGCAGCTTGGTATTGGGGAGCGCTTGGAGCGAGCAGTACTTC.

The rearrangement joins TRBV7-3 to TRBJ1-6, with D perhaps TRBD1 (6 bases). The CDR3 runs 14 residues. V shed 2 bases and J shed 6 bases, with 8 bases lying between them. From germline, CDR1 is SGHTA and CDR2 FQGTGA. CDR3 nucleotides: TGTGCCAGCAGCTTAGGACAGCCTAATTCACCCCTCCACTTT. This translates into CASSLGQPNSPLHF.

This clone was observed a few times. This chain connects TRBV10-3 to TRBJ1-1; D might be TRBD1 (6 bases). V gave up 5 bases and J gave up 7 bases, with 14 bases separating them. CDR1 and CDR2 (germline): ENHRY, SYGVKD. The CDR3 is made up of 13 amino acids. CDR3 loop: CAISSTGSNEAFF. The CDR3 bases are TGTGCCATCAGTTCCACAGGGAGTAATGAAGCTTTCTTT.